One sample yielded the 31 T cell receptor beta chains listed below, sequenced in a study of radiotherapy plus CTLA-4 blockade in lung cancer. Here immunoSEQ multiplex PCR was the method, and the copy in TCRdb shows in-frame clones only, minus some. The table records approximately 100,000 clones, approximately 87% of them present only once. The specimen was peripheral blood, collected from a patient treated with radiotherapy plus ipilimumab. The receptors were sampled from a human donor with non-small cell lung cancer that progressed on radiotherapy plus ipilimumab. Some clones in this sample may be carry-over from other donors' samples.

The count of this clone is one. V is TRBV7-2 and J is TRBJ2-3; D perhaps matches TRBD1 (6 bases). Germline V gene sequence: CDR1 SGHTA, CDR2 FQGNSA. The germline V and J ends were trimmed by 1 base and 4 bases, with 9 bases remaining between them. CDR3 size: 14 residues. The CDR3 protein is CASSLVGGPDTQYF. CDR3 nucleotides: TGTGCCAGCAGCTTAGTAGGGGGTCCAGATACGCAGTATTTT. The full variable domain, completed using reference TRBV7-2 and TRBJ2-3, is GAGVSQSPSNKVTEKGKDVELRCDPISGHTALYWYRQSLGQGLEFLIYFQGNSAPDKSGLPSDRFSAERTGGSVSTLTIQRTQQEDSAVYLCASSLVGGPDTQYFGPGTRLTVL.

This clone occurred a few times. The J gene is TRBJ2-1, the V gene TRBV5-1, with 16 bases lining up with TRBD2. The trim removed 5 bases at V and 11 bases at J, leaving 10 bases unmatched. The CDR3 has 16 residues. Germline V gene data show CDR1 as SGHRS and CDR2 as YFSETQ. DNA of the CDR3: TGCGCCAGCAGTTACGCCCGGGGACTAGCGGGGGGGAAGCAGTTCTTC. This sequence encodes CASSYARGLAGGKQFF.

The V gene is TRBV5-1, the J gene TRBJ2-2; TRBD1 aligns across 11 bases. The CDR3 spans 15 residues. The V and J ends lost 1 base and 8 bases, in that order; junction bases with no gene match: 4. The germline CDR1 and CDR2 sequences are SGHRS and YFSETQ. DNA of the CDR3: TGCGCCAGCAGCTTGCGGACAGGGGGCACAGGGGAGCTGTTTTTT. Encoded protein: CASSLRTGGTGELFF.

This clone was counted between two and nine times. The V call is TRBV5-1, the J call TRBJ1-1, with D maybe TRBD1 (6 bases). Trimming removed 1 base from V and 4 bases from J, with 11 bases in between. From germline, CDR1 is SGHRS and CDR2 YFSETQ. The CDR3 totals 14 residues. The CDR3 sequence: CASSLNGQLTEAFF. Written as DNA, the CDR3 is TGCGCCAGCAGCTTGAACGGACAGCTCACTGAAGCTTTCTTT.

This clone was seen a single time. Other DNA sequences of this sample code for an identical CDR3. This chain connects TRBV7-2 to TRBJ2-5; 11 bases line up with TRBD2. J was trimmed by 4 bases and V by 6 bases; bases with no gene match: 4. CDR1 SGHTA and CDR2 FQGNSA come from the germline V gene. The length of the CDR3 is 14 residues. As DNA, the CDR3 is TGTGCCAGCAGTTTTAGCGGGGGGGGAGAGACCCAGTACTTC. Its translation: CASSFSGGGETQYF.

The CDR3 DNA reads as TGTGCCAGCAGTCCGGTTGTCCCAGCCTACGAGCAGTACTTC. Translating it yields CASSPVVPAYEQYF. The genes are TRBV7-9 and TRBJ2-7; D unclear. The CDR3 length is 14 residues. V was shortened by 6 bases and J by 2 bases, with 14 bases between the two germline ends. Germline V gene sequence: CDR1 SEHNR, CDR2 FQNEAQ (reference sequence). Full variable domain (remainder filled in from reference TRBV7-9 and TRBJ2-7): DTGVSQNPRHKITKRGQNVTFRCDPISEHNRLYWYRQTLGQGPEFLTYFQNEAQLEKSRLLSDRFSAERPKGSFSTLEIQRTEQGDSAMYLCASSPVVPAYEQYFGPGTRLTVT.

The rearrangement joins TRBV15 to TRBJ1-5, with 8 bases that match TRBD1. CDR3 length: 19 residues. V was clipped by 0 bases and J by 7 bases; unmatched bases: 17. Per the germline V gene, CDR1 is LNHNV and CDR2 is YYDKDF (reference sequence). The CDR3 region is CATSRDRTFLTGGGQPQHF. Here the CDR3 DNA reads TGTGCCACCAGCAGAGATAGAACCTTTTTAACAGGGGGAGGACAGCCCCAGCATTTT.

The rearrangement links TRBV6-5 to TRBJ2-7; possibly TRBD1 for D (6 bases). The CDR3 is made up of 16 amino acids. Germline V gene lookup returns CDR1 MNHEY and CDR2 SVGAGI. Trimming left V 3 bases short and J 1 base short, with 16 bases between. This chain's CDR3 is CASSYGTPHLSYEQYF. The CDR3 nucleotides read TGTGCCAGCAGTTATGGGACACCTCATTTGTCCTACGAGCAGTACTTC.

The rearrangement joins TRBV5-4 to TRBJ2-5, with a possible D match to TRBD2 (6 bases). Trimming left V 0 bases short and J 2 bases short, with 11 bases between. Germline CDR1 SGHNT, CDR2 YYREEE (reference sequence). This CDR3 contains 15 residues. CDR3 region: CASSLVLEGQETQYF. The CDR3 DNA reads as TGTGCCAGCAGCTTGGTGTTGGAGGGGCAAGAGACCCAGTACTTC. The full variable domain, with the rest looked up from reference TRBV5-4 and TRBJ2-5, is ETGVTQSPTHLIKTRGQQVTLRCSSQSGHNTVSWYQQALGQGPQFIFQYYREEENGRGNFPPRFSGLQFPNYSSELNVNALELDDSALYLCASSLVLEGQETQYFGPGTRLLVL.

J is TRBJ1-6 and V is TRBV25-1; D unclear. The length of the CDR3 is 14 residues. In germline, CDR1 is MGHDK, CDR2 SYGVNS. V was shortened by 4 bases and J by 3 bases, with 7 bases between the two germline ends. CDR3 in DNA: TGTGCCAGCAGTGTTACATACTATAATTCACCCCTCCACTTT. Protein sequence: CASSVTYYNSPLHF.

The rearrangement uses TRBV9 and TRBJ2-2; TRBD1 is a possible D gene (5 bases). CDR1 is SGDLS, CDR2 YYNGEE, per germline. The CDR3 totals 12 residues. V was cut by 0 bases and J by 11 bases, with 8 bases left in between. The CDR3 is CASSVGRGELFF. The CDR3 DNA reads TGTGCCAGCAGCGTAGGTAGGGGAGAGCTGTTTTTT. Combining the CDR3 with reference TRBV9 and TRBJ2-2 gives the whole variable domain DSGVTQTPKHLITATGQRVTLRCSPRSGDLSVYWYQQSLDQGLQFLIQYYNGEERAKGNILERFSAQQFPDLHSELNLSSLELGDSALYFCASSVGRGELFFGEGSRLTVL.

CDR3 loop: CASSPDLASRDEKLFF. The CDR3 DNA sequence: TGTGCCAGCTCACCAGATTTGGCTAGTCGGGATGAAAAACTGTTTTTT. The V and J genes are TRBV18 and TRBJ1-4; D call uncertain. Trimming removed 2 bases at V and 6 bases at J, with 16 bases between. The CDR3 contains 16 residues. The germline CDR1 and CDR2 sequences are KGHSH and LQKENI.

The chain is built from TRBV4-3 and TRBJ2-1; perhaps TRBD2 as D (6 bases). The CDR3 runs 16 residues. The V gene lost 0 bases and the J gene lost 1 base, with 10 bases spanning the gap. Per germline, CDR1 LGHNA and CDR2 YSLEER. The CDR3: CASSQEGSGSYNEQFF. DNA for the CDR3: TGCGCCAGCAGCCAAGAGGGTAGCGGTTCCTACAATGAGCAGTTCTTC.

The chain joins TRBV29-1 to TRBJ2-2; no clear D gene. Germline V CDR1 and CDR2: SQVTM, ANQGSEA. The CDR3 contains 14 residues. V was trimmed by 7 bases and J by 4 bases, leaving 16 bases between them. The chain's CDR3 is CSAGRGEVTGELFF. CDR3 nucleotide sequence: TGCAGCGCAGGACGTGGCGAAGTCACCGGGGAGCTGTTTTTT.

The V gene is TRBV6-6, the J gene TRBJ2-7; 8 bases align to TRBD1. The V gene end was trimmed by 2 bases and the J gene end by 5 bases; junction bases not matched to a gene: 8. Germline V gene data show CDR1 as MNHNY and CDR2 as SVGAGI (reference sequence). This CDR3 comprises 15 residues. CDR3 nucleotides: TGTGCCAGCAGTTACCCTCGGACAGGGATAGACGAGCAGTACTTC. Amino acids: CASSYPRTGIDEQYF.

V is TRBV2 and J is TRBJ1-1; TRBD1 agrees at 9 bases. Germline loops: CDR1 SNHLY, CDR2 FYNNEI. V lost 4 bases and J lost 4; bases outside the gene matches: 4. The CDR3 is 14 amino acids. CDR3 residues: CASSVTGGITEAFF. In DNA, the CDR3 is TGTGCCAGCAGTGTCACAGGGGGCATCACTGAAGCTTTCTTT.

The chain links TRBV2 to TRBJ2-2, with D uncertain. The V gene's germline CDR1 is SNHLY and CDR2 FYNNEI. V was shortened by 4 bases and J by 3 bases, with 6 bases between the two germline ends. This CDR3 has 13 amino acids. CDR3 protein: CASSAQYTGELFF. CDR3 coding DNA: TGTGCCAGCAGTGCACAGTACACCGGGGAGCTGTTTTTT. The full variable domain, with the rest looked up from reference TRBV2 and TRBJ2-2, is EPEVTQTPSHQVTQMGQEVILRCVPISNHLYFYWYRQILGQKVEFLVSFYNNEISEKSEIFDDQFSVERPDGSNFTLKIRSTKLEDSAMYFCASSAQYTGELFFGEGSRLTVL.

This chain links TRBV6-5 with TRBJ2-7, with 10 positions matching TRBD2. Germline-derived CDR1 and CDR2 are MNHEY and SVGAGI. CDR3 length equals 15 residues. The J segment lost 0 bases and the V segment lost 4 bases, leaving 3 bases of the junction unmatched. DNA for the CDR3: TGTGCCAGCAGTTTACTAGCGGGGAGCTCCTACGAGCAGTACTTC. Its protein is CASSLLAGSSYEQYF.

The chain employs TRBV7-9 and TRBJ2-3; D possibly corresponds to TRBD2 (6 bases). Germline V gives CDR1 SEHNR, CDR2 FQNEAQ (reference sequence). This CDR3 is 15 amino acids long. Deletions cut 8 bases from V and 4 bases from J, with 19 bases between. The CDR3 loop reads CASDPAEGRSDTQYF. The DNA of the CDR3 is TGTGCCAGCGATCCGGCGGAGGGTAGATCAGATACGCAGTATTTT.

The chain couples TRBV9 to TRBJ2-3, with D perhaps TRBD1 or TRBD2 (6 bases each). V dropped 5 bases and J dropped 5 bases, with 18 bases sitting between them. The CDR3 has 15 residues. Per the germline V gene, CDR1 is SGDLS and CDR2 is YYNGEE. The CDR3 loop is CASSSGGRRRDTQYF. DNA of the CDR3: TGTGCCAGCAGTTCCGGGGGCCGACGTAGAGATACGCAGTATTTT. Full variable domain (missing parts from reference TRBV9 and TRBJ2-3): DSGVTQTPKHLITATGQRVTLRCSPRSGDLSVYWYQQSLDQGLQFLIQYYNGEERAKGNILERFSAQQFPDLHSELNLSSLELGDSALYFCASSSGGRRRDTQYFGPGTRLTVL.

The chain joins TRBV19 to TRBJ1-5, with unresolved D. V was clipped by 3 bases and J by 0 bases, with 9 bases between them. Germline lookup yields CDR1 LNHDA and CDR2 SQIVND (reference sequence). The length of the CDR3 is 15 residues. CDR3 protein: CASSIWAYSNQPQHF. The CDR3 nucleotides read TGTGCCAGTAGTATTTGGGCATATAGCAATCAGCCCCAGCATTTT.

This sequence joins TRBV18 and TRBJ2-5; 7 positions match TRBD1. From germline, CDR1 is KGHSH and CDR2 LQKENI. The J segment lost 2 bases and the V segment lost 5 bases, leaving 2 bases of the junction unmatched. CDR3 length: 13 residues. The CDR3 region is CASSWGQQETQYF. The CDR3 nucleotides are TGTGCCAGCTCATGGGGACAGCAAGAGACCCAGTACTTC.

This chain connects TRBV9 to TRBJ1-2, with 7 bases matching TRBD1. Germline CDR1 SGDLS, CDR2 YYNGEE. The CDR3 extends over 16 amino acids. V lost 0 bases and J lost 4; bases outside the gene matches: 9. CDR3 sequence (DNA): TGTGCCAGCAGCGTAGCTAGGGGGCGTGAGGGCTATGGCTACACCTTC. Translated: CASSVARGREGYGYTF.

The chain employs TRBV9 and TRBJ2-1, with 11 nucleotides matching TRBD2. The trim removed 8 bases at V and 6 bases at J, leaving 10 bases unmatched. Looked up from germline, CDR1 is SGDLS and CDR2 is YYNGEE. CDR3 length: 15 residues. In nucleotides, the CDR3 is TGTGCCAGTGCGCTTCTAGCGGGGGGTTTCAATGAGCAGTTCTTC. Its protein is CASALLAGGFNEQFF.

This chain joins TRBV19 and TRBJ1-1, with 7 bases matching TRBD1. Germline V CDR1 and CDR2: LNHDA, SQIVND (reference sequence). This CDR3 has 12 amino acids. J was trimmed by 3 bases and V by 5 bases; bases with no gene match: 0. The CDR3 is CASSDRDTEAFF. CDR3 DNA sequence: TGTGCCAGTAGTGACAGGGACACTGAAGCTTTCTTT. The entire variable domain, with the rest obtained from reference TRBV19 and TRBJ1-1, is as follows: DGGITQSPKYLFRKEGQNVTLSCEQNLNHDAMYWYRQDPGQGLRLIYYSQIVNDFQKGDIAEGYSVSREKKESFPLTVTSAQKNPTAFYLCASSDRDTEAFFGQGTRLTVV.

The chain recombines TRBV28 with TRBJ1-2; unclear D gene. The CDR3 contains 13 residues. CDR1 and CDR2 (germline): MDHEN, SYDVKM. Trimming shortened V by 2 bases and J by 8 bases, and 12 bases separated the two germline ends. This CDR3 reads CASSLPGLRGYTF. As DNA, the CDR3 is TGTGCCAGCAGTTTACCCGGGTTGAGGGGCTACACCTTC.

This clone was recorded only once. The V call is TRBV27, the J call TRBJ2-7; TRBD2 aligns across 8 bases. V lost 7 bases and J lost 4; bases outside the gene matches: 12. This CDR3 has 15 amino acids. Germline CDR1 MNHEY, CDR2 SMNVEV (reference sequence). The CDR3 nucleotides are TGTGCCAGCACCCGATCCCGGGGGGGATTTTACGAGCAGTACTTC. This translates into CASTRSRGGFYEQYF.

The chain is built from TRBV11-2 and TRBJ2-7; 11 bases agree with TRBD2. Germline values: CDR1 SGHAT, CDR2 FQNNGV. The CDR3 is 14 residues long. V trimming: 5 bases; J trimming: 4 bases; junction bases outside the gene matches: 4. The CDR3 is CASSRLAGQYEQYF. The CDR3 coding sequence is TGTGCCAGCAGCAGACTAGCGGGACAATACGAGCAGTACTTC.

This chain joins TRBV2 and TRBJ2-7; D gene unclear. The ends were cut back, 6 bases at V and 3 bases at J, with 12 bases in the middle. In germline, CDR1 is SNHLY, CDR2 FYNNEI. CDR3 size: 13 residues. The CDR3 loop reads CASRDGAYYEQYF. CDR3 DNA sequence: TGTGCCAGCAGGGACGGAGCCTACTACGAGCAGTACTTC.

This rearrangement joins TRBV6-5 to TRBJ2-7; 8 nucleotides match TRBD1. The V segment lost 6 bases and the J segment 5 bases; nucleotides outside the gene matches: 12. CDR3 length: 15 residues. Per the germline V gene, CDR1 is MNHEY and CDR2 is SVGAGI. The CDR3 DNA follows: TGTGCCAGCAGGATCGGACAGGGCCTTGGGGACGAGCAGTACTTC. This translates into CASRIGQGLGDEQYF.

This clone appeared once. For the CDR3, the DNA is TGCGCCAGCAGCCGCGTAATCACGACAGTAACCTACGAGCAGTACTTC. Its translation is CASSRVITTVTYEQYF. The chain employs TRBV4-3 and TRBJ2-7; a possible D gene is TRBD1 (5 bases). The CDR3 consists of 16 residues. CDR1 LGHNA and CDR2 YSLEER come from the germline V gene. Trimming pared 4 bases from V and 2 bases from J, leaving 18 bases between.